The 10 T cell receptor beta chains reported below all come from one sample, sequenced in a study of blood T cells in healthy people across ages. A second 7 to 11 cycle PCR used barcoded and J-beta primers. Each CDR3 protein gets one entry after TCRdb re-called the 5' RACE reads with MiXCR. The data hold around 800,000 distinct CDR3 sequences, with around 25% observed a single time. These data also formed part of another study, on T cells of mothers and their children.

Sequenced input: blood. These receptors were taken from a boy between 10 and 17 years old in good health.

This chain connects TRBV5-1 to TRBJ2-2; D is uncertain. Germline CDR1 and CDR2: SGHRS and YFSETQ. Trimming took 0 bases from V and 0 from J, leaving 9 bases between them. This CDR3 spans 16 amino acids. In DNA, the CDR3 is TGCGCCAGCAGCTTGGAGGCAGGCGCGAACACCGGGGAGCTGTTTTTT. As protein: CASSLEAGANTGELFF. The variable domain in full, with the rest retrieved from reference TRBV5-1 and TRBJ2-2, is KAGVTQTPRYLIKTRGQQVTLSCSPISGHRSVSWYQQTPGQGLQFLFEYFSETQRNKGNFPGRFSGRQFSNSRSEMNVSTLELGDSALYLCASSLEAGANTGELFFGEGSRLTVL.

This clonotype was counted only a few times. The chain employs TRBV11-2 and TRBJ2-4, with a tentative D call TRBD2 (6 bases). The CDR3 runs 14 residues. CDR1 and CDR2 from the germline V gene are SGHAT and FQNNGV. V was pared by 1 base and J by 7 bases, with 11 bases between. CDR3 nucleotide sequence: TGTGCCAGCAGCTTAGGGTCCGGGGGTAACATTCAGTACTTC. This sequence encodes CASSLGSGGNIQYF.

This chain links TRBV10-3 with TRBJ2-3; D uncertain. CDR3 length equals 15 residues. The ends were cut back, 4 bases at V and 2 bases at J, with 13 bases in the middle. The germline V gene encodes CDR1 ENHRY and CDR2 SYGVKD. CDR3: CAISGNSGATDTQYF. In DNA form, the CDR3 reads TGTGCCATCAGTGGCAACAGTGGCGCCACAGATACGCAGTATTTT.

The V and J genes are TRBV27 and TRBJ2-6; TRBD1 agrees at 9 bases. J lost 4 bases, V lost 4 bases, and 8 bases had no gene match. This CDR3 comprises 17 residues. Germline V CDR1 and CDR2: MNHEY, SMNVEV (reference sequence). Here the CDR3 reads CASSSQGALAGANVLTF. CDR3 in DNA: TGTGCCAGCAGTTCACAGGGGGCGCTGGCCGGGGCCAACGTCCTGACTTTC.

This clonotype occurred a few times. The gene calls are TRBV2 and TRBJ2-3, with 10 positions matching TRBD2. Germline V gene data show CDR1 as SNHLY and CDR2 as FYNNEI. This CDR3 is built from 18 residues. Trimming at V came to 0 bases and at J to 3 bases, leaving 9 bases not matched to a gene. CDR3 residues: CASSEASGTSVMTDTQYF. The CDR3 DNA reads TGTGCCAGCAGTGAAGCGTCGGGGACTAGCGTTATGACAGATACGCAGTATTTT.

This clonotype has a count of ten or more. The rearrangement uses TRBV12-3 or TRBV12-4 and TRBJ2-7; the D call may be TRBD1 or TRBD2 (5 bases each). The V end was cut by 6 bases, the J end by 2 bases, with 17 bases between. The CDR3 totals 15 residues. The CDR3: CASSPSGRHTYEQYF. The CDR3 DNA follows: TGTGCCAGCAGCCCTTCGGGACGGCACACCTACGAGCAGTACTTC.

The sample holds many counts of this clonotype. J is TRBJ2-5 and V is TRBV5-1; tentative D call: TRBD2 (6 bases). Deletions cut 8 bases from V and 1 base from J, with 12 bases between. Germline lookup yields CDR1 SGHRS and CDR2 YFSETQ. CDR3 length: 13 residues. The CDR3 is CASSQAGQETQYF. For the CDR3, the DNA is TGCGCCAGTTCACAAGCGGGCCAAGAGACCCAGTACTTC.

This clonotype was counted between two and nine times. The gene calls are TRBV12-3 or TRBV12-4 and TRBJ1-2; perhaps TRBD1 as D (5 bases). V shed 5 bases and J shed 6 bases, with 19 bases lying between them. The CDR3 consists of 15 residues. The CDR3 reads CASSPPGRGTDGYTF. The DNA of the CDR3 is TGTGCCAGCAGTCCCCCGGGTAGGGGTACTGATGGCTACACCTTC.

The chain carries TRBV25-1 and TRBJ2-2; D not certain. Between the trimmed V and J ends, which lost 1 base and 1 base, there was a span of 10 bases. The CDR3 covers 16 residues. The germline gives CDR1 MGHDK, CDR2 SYGVNS. CDR3 protein: CASSEFGAGNTGELFF. The CDR3 DNA sequence: TGTGCCAGCAGTGAATTTGGAGCAGGGAACACCGGGGAGCTGTTTTTT.

This chain links TRBV7-3 with TRBJ2-5; D is unclear. The DNA end is more similar to TRBJ2-1, so the J call may be wrong. Germline loops: CDR1 SGHTA, CDR2 FQGTGA. This CDR3 has 14 residues. In DNA form, the CDR3 reads TGTGCCAGCAGCTACCGGGTTTCGGGCAATGAGCAGTTCTTC. This sequence encodes CASSYRVSGNEQFF.